What follows describes a single T cell receptor (beta chain). The antigen remains unidentified. The sample belongs to a study of cytomegalovirus exposure and HLA in healthy donors. Findings and limits, study-wide: Using the classifier, cytomegalovirus status was reportedly diagnosed with high specificity and sensitivity. With later analysis, a missense DCLRE1C variant became linked to TCR beta V- and J-gene trimming. Earlier findings revealed that most TCR beta V segments proved productive either about 90% or about 30% of the time. Within the data, a cluster of highly shared sequence variants was likely a sequencing artifact.

Vbeta (60) and Jbeta (13) primers were used in the PCR. Only in-frame clones appear in the TCRdb table, and some are missing; sequencing was by immunoSEQ multiplex PCR. The sample consists of more than 200,000 clones, 60% to 85% of them appearing once. Sequenced: PBMCs. This TCR came from a man in his forties in good health and CMV-seronegative.

The CDR3 DNA reads TGTGCCAGCAGCCGCTCCGGGACTACCAACACCGGGGAGCTGTTTTTT. Translating gives CASSRSGTTNTGELFF. The V and J genes are TRBV4-2 and TRBJ2-2; TRBD2 matches 7 bases. Germline V gene lookup returns CDR1 LGHNA and CDR2 YNFKEQ. J lost 2 bases, V lost 4 bases, and 7 bases had no gene match. The CDR3 spans 16 residues.